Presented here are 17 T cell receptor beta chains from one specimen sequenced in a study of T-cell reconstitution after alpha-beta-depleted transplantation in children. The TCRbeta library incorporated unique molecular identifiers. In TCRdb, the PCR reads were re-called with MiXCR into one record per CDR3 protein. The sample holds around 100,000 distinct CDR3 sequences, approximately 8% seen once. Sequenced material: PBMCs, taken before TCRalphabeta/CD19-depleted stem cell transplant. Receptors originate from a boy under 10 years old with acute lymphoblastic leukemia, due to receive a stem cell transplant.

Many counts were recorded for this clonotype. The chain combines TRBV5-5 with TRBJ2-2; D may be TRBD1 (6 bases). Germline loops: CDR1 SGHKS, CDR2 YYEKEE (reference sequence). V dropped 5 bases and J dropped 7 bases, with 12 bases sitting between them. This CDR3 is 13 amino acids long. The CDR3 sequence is CASRYRDGGELFF. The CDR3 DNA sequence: TGTGCCAGCAGATACAGGGATGGCGGGGAGCTGTTTTTT.

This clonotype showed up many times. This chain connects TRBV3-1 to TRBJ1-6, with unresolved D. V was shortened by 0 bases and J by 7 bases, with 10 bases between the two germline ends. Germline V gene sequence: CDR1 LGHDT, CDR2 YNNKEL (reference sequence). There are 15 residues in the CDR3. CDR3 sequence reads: CASSQDMGSNSPLHF. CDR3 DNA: TGTGCCAGCAGCCAAGATATGGGTTCCAATTCACCCCTCCACTTT. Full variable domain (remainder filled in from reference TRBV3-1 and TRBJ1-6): DTAVSQTPKYLVTQMGNDKSIKCEQNLGHDTMYWYKQDSKKFLKIMFSYNNKELIINETVPNRFSPKSPDKAHLNLHINSLELGDSAVYFCASSQDMGSNSPLHFGNGTRLTVT.

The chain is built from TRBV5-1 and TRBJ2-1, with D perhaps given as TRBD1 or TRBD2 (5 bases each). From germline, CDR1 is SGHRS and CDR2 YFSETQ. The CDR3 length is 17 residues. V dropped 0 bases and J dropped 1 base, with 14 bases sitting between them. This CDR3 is CASSLGALWGSYNEQFF. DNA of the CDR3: TGCGCCAGCAGCTTGGGGGCTTTGTGGGGGTCCTACAATGAGCAGTTCTTC.

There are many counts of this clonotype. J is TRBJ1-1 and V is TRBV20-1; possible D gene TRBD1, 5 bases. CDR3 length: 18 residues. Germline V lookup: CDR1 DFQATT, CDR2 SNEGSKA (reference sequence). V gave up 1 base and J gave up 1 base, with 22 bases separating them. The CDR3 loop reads CSARGPTVQGYSNTEAFF. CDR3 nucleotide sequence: TGCAGTGCTAGAGGTCCCACGGTTCAGGGATACTCGAACACTGAAGCTTTCTTT.

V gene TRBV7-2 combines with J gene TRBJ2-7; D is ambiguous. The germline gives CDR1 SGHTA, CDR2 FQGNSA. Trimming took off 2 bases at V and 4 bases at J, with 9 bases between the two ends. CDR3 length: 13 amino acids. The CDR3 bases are TGTGCCAGCAGCTTATGGGTGATGTACGAGCAGTACTTC. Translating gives CASSLWVMYEQYF.

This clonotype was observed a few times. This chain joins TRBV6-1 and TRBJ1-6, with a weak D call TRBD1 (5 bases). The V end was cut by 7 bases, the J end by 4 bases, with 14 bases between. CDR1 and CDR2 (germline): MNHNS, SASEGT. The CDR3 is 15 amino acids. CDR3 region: CASTKGGAYNSPLHF. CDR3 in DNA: TGTGCCAGCACCAAGGGCGGGGCGTATAATTCACCCCTCCACTTT.

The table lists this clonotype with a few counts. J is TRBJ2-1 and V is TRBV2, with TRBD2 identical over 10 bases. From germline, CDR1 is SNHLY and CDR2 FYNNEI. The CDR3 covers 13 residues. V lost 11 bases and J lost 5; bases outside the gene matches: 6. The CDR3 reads CAGILAGDNEQFF. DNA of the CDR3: TGTGCCGGAATTCTAGCGGGGGACAATGAGCAGTTCTTC.

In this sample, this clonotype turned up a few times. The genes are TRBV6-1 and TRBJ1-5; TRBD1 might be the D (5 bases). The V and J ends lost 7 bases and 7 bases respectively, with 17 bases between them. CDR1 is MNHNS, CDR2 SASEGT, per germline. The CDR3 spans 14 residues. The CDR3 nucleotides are TGTGCCAGCACAGCCCAGGGTTTCGAACAGCCCCAGCATTTT. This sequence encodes CASTAQGFEQPQHF.

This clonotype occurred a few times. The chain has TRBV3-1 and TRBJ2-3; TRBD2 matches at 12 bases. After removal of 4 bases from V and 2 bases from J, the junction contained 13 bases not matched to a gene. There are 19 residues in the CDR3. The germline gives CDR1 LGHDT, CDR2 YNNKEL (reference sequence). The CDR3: CASSLTGPGTSGPTDTQYF. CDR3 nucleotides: TGTGCCAGCAGCCTGACAGGTCCCGGGACTAGCGGGCCCACAGATACGCAGTATTTT.

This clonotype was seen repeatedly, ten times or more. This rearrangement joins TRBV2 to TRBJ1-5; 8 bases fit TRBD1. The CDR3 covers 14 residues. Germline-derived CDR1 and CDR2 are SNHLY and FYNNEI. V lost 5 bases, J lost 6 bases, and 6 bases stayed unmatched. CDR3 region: CASSQDRAAQPQHF. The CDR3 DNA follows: TGTGCCAGCAGTCAGGACAGGGCGGCTCAGCCCCAGCATTTT.

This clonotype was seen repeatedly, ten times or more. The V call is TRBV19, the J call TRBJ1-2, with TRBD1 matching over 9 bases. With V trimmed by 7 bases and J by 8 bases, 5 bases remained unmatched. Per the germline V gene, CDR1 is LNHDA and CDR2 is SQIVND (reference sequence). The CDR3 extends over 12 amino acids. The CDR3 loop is CASTTGGRGYTF. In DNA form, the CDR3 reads TGTGCCAGTACGACAGGGGGTCGCGGCTACACCTTC.

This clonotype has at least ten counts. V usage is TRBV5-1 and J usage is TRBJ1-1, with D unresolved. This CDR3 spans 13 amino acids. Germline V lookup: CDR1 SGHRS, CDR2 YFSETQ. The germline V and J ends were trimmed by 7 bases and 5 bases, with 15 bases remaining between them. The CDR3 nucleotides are TGCGCCAGCGGCGGAGGGTTCAGGACTGAAGCTTTCTTT. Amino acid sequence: CASGGGFRTEAFF. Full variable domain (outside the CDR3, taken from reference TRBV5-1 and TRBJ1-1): KAGVTQTPRYLIKTRGQQVTLSCSPISGHRSVSWYQQTPGQGLQFLFEYFSETQRNKGNFPGRFSGRQFSNSRSEMNVSTLELGDSALYLCASGGGFRTEAFFGQGTRLTVV.

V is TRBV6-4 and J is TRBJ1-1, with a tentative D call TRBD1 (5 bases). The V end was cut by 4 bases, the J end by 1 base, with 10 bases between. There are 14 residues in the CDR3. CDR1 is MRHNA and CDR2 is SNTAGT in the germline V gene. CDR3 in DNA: TGTGCCAGCAGTGTCGACGGGGGGAACACTGAAGCTTTCTTT. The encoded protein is CASSVDGGNTEAFF.

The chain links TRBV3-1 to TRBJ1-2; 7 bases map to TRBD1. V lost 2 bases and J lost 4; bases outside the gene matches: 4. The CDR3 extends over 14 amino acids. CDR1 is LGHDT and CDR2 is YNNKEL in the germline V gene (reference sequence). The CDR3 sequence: CASSQLQGIYGYTF. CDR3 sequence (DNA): TGTGCCAGCAGCCAACTACAGGGGATCTATGGCTACACCTTC. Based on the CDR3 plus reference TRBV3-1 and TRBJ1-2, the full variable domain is DTAVSQTPKYLVTQMGNDKSIKCEQNLGHDTMYWYKQDSKKFLKIMFSYNNKELIINETVPNRFSPKSPDKAHLNLHINSLELGDSAVYFCASSQLQGIYGYTFGSGTRLTVV.

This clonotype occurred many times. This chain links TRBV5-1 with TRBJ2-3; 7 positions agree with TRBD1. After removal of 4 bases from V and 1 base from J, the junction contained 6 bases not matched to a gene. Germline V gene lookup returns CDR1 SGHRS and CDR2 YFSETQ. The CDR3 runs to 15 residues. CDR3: CASSETGSGTDTQYF. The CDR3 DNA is TGCGCCAGCAGCGAGACAGGGTCGGGCACAGATACGCAGTATTTT.

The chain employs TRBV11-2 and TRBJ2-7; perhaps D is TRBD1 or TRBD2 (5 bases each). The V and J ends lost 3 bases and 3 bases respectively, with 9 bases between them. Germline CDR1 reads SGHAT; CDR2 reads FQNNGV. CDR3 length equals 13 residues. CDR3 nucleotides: TGTGCCAGCAGCTTCCGGGACGACTACGAGCAGTACTTC. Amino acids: CASSFRDDYEQYF.

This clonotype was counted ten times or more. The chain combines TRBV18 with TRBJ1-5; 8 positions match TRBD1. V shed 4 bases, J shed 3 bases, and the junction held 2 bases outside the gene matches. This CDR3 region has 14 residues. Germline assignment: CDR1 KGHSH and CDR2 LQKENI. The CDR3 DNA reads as TGTGCCAGCTCACGGGACAGGCTCAATCAGCCCCAGCATTTT. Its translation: CASSRDRLNQPQHF.